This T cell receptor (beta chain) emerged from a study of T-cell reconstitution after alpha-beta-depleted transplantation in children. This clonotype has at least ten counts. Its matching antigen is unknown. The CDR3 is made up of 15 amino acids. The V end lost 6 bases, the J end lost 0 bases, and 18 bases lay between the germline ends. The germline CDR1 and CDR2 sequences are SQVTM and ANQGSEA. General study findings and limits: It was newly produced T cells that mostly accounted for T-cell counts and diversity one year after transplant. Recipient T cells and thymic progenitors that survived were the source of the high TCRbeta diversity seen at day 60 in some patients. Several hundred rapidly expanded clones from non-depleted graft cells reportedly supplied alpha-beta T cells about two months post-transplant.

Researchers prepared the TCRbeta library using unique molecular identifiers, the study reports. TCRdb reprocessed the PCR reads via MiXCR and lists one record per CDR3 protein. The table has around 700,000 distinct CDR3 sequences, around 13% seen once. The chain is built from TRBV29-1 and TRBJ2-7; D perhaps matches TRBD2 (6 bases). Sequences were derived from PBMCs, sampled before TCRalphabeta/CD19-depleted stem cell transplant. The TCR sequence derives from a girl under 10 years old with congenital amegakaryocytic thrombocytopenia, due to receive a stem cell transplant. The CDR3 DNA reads TGCAGCGTGCGCCTTCGAGCGGGTGGCTCCTACGAGCAGTACTTC. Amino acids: CSVRLRAGGSYEQYF.